What follows are 8 T cell receptor beta chains derived from one specimen sequenced in a study of Ad26.COV2.S vaccination and SARS-CoV-2 variants (dated by TCRdb to 2020 to 2022). The sample's treatment or condition label, decoded: some 20 received Ad26.COV2.S at low or high dose, single or two shots; several received placebo; per-sample allocation not given. Repertoires of vaccine and placebo recipients were sequenced from samples collected on day 63 after the first injection. Libraries were made using the immunoSEQ multiplex PCR assay. The clones in this table, taken by TCRdb from immuneACCESS, are in-frame only. Not every clone is retained; where verified, under half of the shortfall comes from an unresolved V gene, and the cause of the rest is unknown. For this sample the table gives some 270,000 clones, of which roughly 87% were detected only once. The ten largest clones add up to approximately 3% of the sample.

The specimen was peripheral blood, collected in a trial of Ad26.COV2.S vaccine versus placebo. The receptors shown here come from a person aged 18-65 years who received the Ad26.COV2.S COVID-19 vaccine or a placebo.

The V call is TRBV19, the J call TRBJ1-6; D may be TRBD1 (5 bases). Between the trimmed V and J ends, which lost 4 bases and 10 bases, there was a span of 8 bases. Germline lookup yields CDR1 LNHDA and CDR2 SQIVND (reference sequence). The CDR3 is made up of 12 amino acids. The CDR3 here is CASSTGKSPLHF. Here the CDR3 DNA reads TGTGCCAGTAGTACAGGGAAATCACCCCTCCACTTT. The whole variable domain, remainder taken from reference TRBV19 and TRBJ1-6, is DGGITQSPKYLFRKEGQNVTLSCEQNLNHDAMYWYRQDPGQGLRLIYYSQIVNDFQKGDIAEGYSVSREKKESFPLTVTSAQKNPTAFYLCASSTGKSPLHFGNGTRLTVT.

The CDR3 sequence: CASSQLRLYNSPLHF. The CDR3 coding sequence is TGTGCCAGCAGCCAACTACGTCTGTATAATTCACCCCTCCACTTT. This chain uses TRBV3-1 (or the pseudogene TRBV3-2) with TRBJ1-6, with unresolved D. In germline, CDR1 is LGHDT, CDR2 YNNKEL (reference sequence). The CDR3 consists of 15 residues. V was pared by 2 bases and J by 4 bases, with 9 bases between.

This clone was seen only a few times. The chain employs TRBV6-1 and TRBJ2-7; D is possibly TRBD1 (5 bases). CDR1 is MNHNS, CDR2 SASEGT, per germline. Trimming took off 3 bases at V and 6 bases at J, with 6 bases between the two ends. The CDR3 sequence is 11 residues long. The CDR3 loop reads CASSDRVEQYF. CDR3 nucleotides: TGTGCCAGCAGTGACAGGGTCGAGCAGTACTTC.

V and J are TRBV19 and TRBJ1-2; no definite D call. The CDR3 extends over 14 amino acids. The V gene's germline CDR1 is LNHDA and CDR2 SQIVND (reference sequence). V dropped 7 bases and J dropped 0 bases, with 12 bases sitting between them. CDR3 residues: CASIGITANYGYTF. The CDR3, as DNA: TGTGCCAGTATCGGGATCACAGCTAACTATGGCTACACCTTC.

This chain uses TRBV19 with TRBJ2-3; D assignment may be TRBD1 or TRBD2 (6 bases each). V was cut by 2 bases and J by 2 bases, with 8 bases left in between. CDR3 length equals 14 residues. Germline-derived CDR1 and CDR2 are LNHDA and SQIVND (reference sequence). Here the CDR3 reads CASSIPGATDTQYF. For the CDR3, the DNA is TGTGCCAGTAGTATACCGGGGGCCACAGATACGCAGTATTTT.

The chain couples TRBV24-1 to TRBJ2-1; D ambiguous. CDR1 and CDR2 from the germline V gene are KGHDR and SFDVKD. V lost 5 bases and J 7 bases, leaving 11 bases between the germline ends. There are 13 residues in the CDR3. CDR3 sequence: CATSVYSTNEQFF. The CDR3 coding sequence is TGTGCCACCAGTGTGTACAGCACAAATGAGCAGTTCTTC.

The chain couples TRBV2 to TRBJ1-2; tentatively, D is TRBD1 (5 bases). Per the germline V gene, CDR1 is SNHLY and CDR2 is FYNNEI. The CDR3 totals 14 residues. V lost 7 bases and J 4 bases, leaving 16 bases between the germline ends. CDR3 residues: CASTLGAGSYGYTF. The CDR3 DNA sequence: TGTGCCAGCACCCTAGGGGCAGGGAGCTATGGCTACACCTTC.

The chain combines TRBV6-5 with TRBJ1-5; D is uncertain. The CDR3 is 11 residues long. Trimming pared 8 bases from V and 3 bases from J, leaving 5 bases between. Germline V gene data show CDR1 as MNHEY and CDR2 as SVGAGI. The CDR3 protein is CASGINQPQHF. In nucleotides, the CDR3 is TGTGCCAGCGGTATCAATCAGCCCCAGCATTTT.